Listed here is a single T cell receptor beta chain. Its antigen remains unknown. This entry is derived from a study of siplizumab effects on memory and regulatory T cells. Assay: immunoSEQ multiplex PCR; the TCRdb copy retains only in-frame clones and omits some. The table has about 72,000 clones, about 90% seen once. Study results and caveats: Unstimulated naive T cells seemed to show more diversity than memory cells did, and they also seemed to be among the major contributors to the alloresponse.

V lost 7 bases and J 8 bases, leaving 20 bases between the germline ends. CDR1 and CDR2 from the germline V gene are SQVTM and ANQGSEA. The CDR3 loop spans 13 amino acids. This TCR came from a human donor in good health. This chain joins TRBV29-1 and TRBJ1-2; no firm D call. The sample taken for sequencing was CD8+ T cells sorted from blood. DNA for the CDR3: TGCAGCGGCATACAGCCCACGGATGGAGGCTACACCTTC. Protein: CSGIQPTDGGYTF.